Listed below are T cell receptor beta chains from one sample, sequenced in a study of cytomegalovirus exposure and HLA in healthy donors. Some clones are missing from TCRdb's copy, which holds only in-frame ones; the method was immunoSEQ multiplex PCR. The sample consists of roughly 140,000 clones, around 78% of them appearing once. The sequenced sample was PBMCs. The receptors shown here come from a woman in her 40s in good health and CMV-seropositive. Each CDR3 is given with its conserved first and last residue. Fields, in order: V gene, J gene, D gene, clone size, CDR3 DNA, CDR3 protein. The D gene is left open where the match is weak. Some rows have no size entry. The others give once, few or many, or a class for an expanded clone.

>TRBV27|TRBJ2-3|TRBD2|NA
TGTGCCAGCAGTTTAGATCAACCGGGACTAGAGGGTGAGGATACGCAGTATTTT
CASSLDQPGLEGEDTQYF
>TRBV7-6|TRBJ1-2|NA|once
TGTGCCAGCAGCTCGCTGACAGGAGCGGCCGGTGGCTACACCTTC
CASSSLTGAAGGYTF
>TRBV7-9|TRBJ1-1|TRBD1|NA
TGTGCCAGCAGCCCAAAATCTCGGACAGGTGAAGCTTTCTTT
CASSPKSRTGEAFF
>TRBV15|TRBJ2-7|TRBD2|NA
TGTGCCACCAGCAGAGGGGCGGGAGGAGGCTACGAGCAGTACTTC
CATSRGAGGGYEQYF
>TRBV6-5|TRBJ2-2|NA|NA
TGTGCCAGCAGTTACTCGGGCAGTAGTGACACCGGGGAGCTGTTTTTT
CASSYSGSSDTGELFF
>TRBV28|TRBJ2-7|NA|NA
TGTGCCAGCAGTTTTAGCGGATGGGCCGTTACCTACGAGCAGTACTTC
CASSFSGWAVTYEQYF
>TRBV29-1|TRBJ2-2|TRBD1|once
TGCAGCGTCGGACAGGGCGCGAACACCGGGGAGCTGTTTTTT
CSVGQGANTGELFF
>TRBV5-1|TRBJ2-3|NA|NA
TGCGCCAGCAGCTTGGCCGGGACAGATACGCAGTATTTT
CASSLAGTDTQYF
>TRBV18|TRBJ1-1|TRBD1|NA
TGTGCCAGCTCGCTCAGCCCGGGACAGGGAGGTGCTTTCTTT
CASSLSPGQGGAFF
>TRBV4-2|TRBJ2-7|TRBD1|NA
TGTGCCAGCAGCCAAGCCAGGGGGCCGGTCGAGCAGTACTTC
CASSQARGPVEQYF
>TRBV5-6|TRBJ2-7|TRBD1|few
TGTGCCAGCAGCCCAAAGGGGGCCAACGAGCAGTACTTC
CASSPKGANEQYF
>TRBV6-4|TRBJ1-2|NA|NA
TGTGCCAGCAGTCCAGGGGTTAACTATGGCTACACCTTC
CASSPGVNYGYTF
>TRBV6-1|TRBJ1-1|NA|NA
TGTGCCAGCAGTGAATACCAGGTCGCTGAAGCTTTCTTT
CASSEYQVAEAFF
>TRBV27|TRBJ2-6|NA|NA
TGTGCCAGCAGTTTATCGAGAACAGGGTTTGGGGCCAACGTCCTGACTTTC
CASSLSRTGFGANVLTF
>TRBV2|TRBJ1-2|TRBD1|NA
TGTGCCAGCAGCCCAGTGGGACAGGGGACTCCCAGGGGCTACACCTTC
CASSPVGQGTPRGYTF
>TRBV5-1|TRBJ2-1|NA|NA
TGCGCCAGCAGCTTGGGAGGCAGCTACAATGAGCAGTTCTTC
CASSLGGSYNEQFF
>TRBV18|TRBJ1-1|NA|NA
TGTGCCAGCTCCTTCCCTAGGACTGAAGCTTTCTTT
CASSFPRTEAFF
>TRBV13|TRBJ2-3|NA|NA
TGTGCCAGCAGCCGTAAACAGGGAACAGATACGCAGTATTTT
CASSRKQGTDTQYF
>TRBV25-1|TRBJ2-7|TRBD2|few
TGTGCCAGCAGTGCGACTAGCGGCGGGGGAGGCGTGTACTTC
CASSATSGGGGVYF
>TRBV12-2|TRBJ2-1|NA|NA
TGTGCAAGTCGCACCCCCGGAGGTCGTTCCTACAATGAGCAGTTCTTC
CASRTPGGRSYNEQFF